Listed below are T cell receptor beta chains from one sample, sequenced in a study of shared clonotypes between healthy human individuals. Here immunoSEQ multiplex PCR was the method, and the copy in TCRdb shows in-frame clones only, minus some. Of more than 900,000 clones listed, 75% to 85% are singletons. What was sequenced was memory CD4+ T cells from PBMCs. Every receptor here comes from a man younger than 30 in good health. Some clones in this sample may be carry-over from other donors' samples. CDR3s include the opening cysteine and the closing phenylalanine or tryptophan. A D gene is named only where the DNA matches it firmly. A row's size may be missing; if present it is once, few, many or a size class.

j_call,d_call,clone_size,v_call,cdr3_aa,cdr3_nt
TRBJ2-7,.,.,TRBV7-9,CASSLGGGNYEQYF,TGTGCCAGCAGCTTAGGCGGAGGGAACTACGAGCAGTACTTC
TRBJ2-3,.,.,TRBV5-1,CASSFLTDTQYF,TGCGCCAGCAGCTTCCTCACAGATACGCAGTATTTT
TRBJ1-1,TRBD1,.,TRBV27,CASSLDRGFVRAFF,TGTGCCAGCAGTTTAGACAGGGGATTTGTTCGGGCTTTCTTT
TRBJ2-7,.,.,TRBV30,CAWKKPWVSSYEQYF,TGTGCCTGGAAAAAACCGTGGGTCTCGTCCTACGAGCAGTACTTC
TRBJ2-1,.,.,TRBV11-2,CASSLDLYEQFF,TGTGCCAGCAGCTTAGATCTGTATGAGCAGTTCTTC
TRBJ2-3,TRBD2,few,TRBV11-2,CASSSEVLAGRYF,TGTGCCAGCAGCTCAGAGGTTCTAGCGGGCCGGTATTTT
TRBJ1-1,.,.,TRBV7-8,CASSLGWGGLEAFF,TGTGCCAGCAGCTTAGGTTGGGGGGGTCTTGAAGCTTTCTTT
TRBJ1-5,.,.,TRBV28,CASGFRVLSNQPQHF,TGTGCCAGCGGCTTCAGGGTGTTGAGCAATCAGCCCCAGCATTTT
TRBJ2-7,.,.,TRBV27,CASSISRLRAYEQYF,TGTGCCAGCAGTATATCGCGACTTCGTGCCTACGAGCAGTACTTC
TRBJ2-1,.,.,TRBV7-3,CASSLNTANEQFF,TGTGCCAGCAGCTTAAATACAGCTAATGAGCAGTTCTTC
TRBJ1-4,.,.,TRBV7-2,CASSLETGRKLFF,TGTGCCAGCAGCTTAGAGACAGGAAGGAAACTGTTTTTT
TRBJ2-7,TRBD1,.,TRBV6-6,CASSPGQATTYEQYF,TGTGCCAGCAGTCCCGGACAGGCGACAACCTACGAGCAGTACTTC
TRBJ2-3,TRBD1,.,TRBV9,CASSARQGADTQYF,TGTGCCAGCAGCGCCAGACAGGGGGCAGATACGCAGTATTTT
TRBJ2-1,TRBD2,.,TRBV11-2,CASSPLARRYNEQFF,TGTGCCAGCAGCCCACTAGCGAGGAGGTACAATGAGCAGTTCTTC
TRBJ2-5,.,few,TRBV25-1,CASSEWGGETQYF,TGTGCCAGCAGTGAGTGGGGCGGAGAGACCCAGTACTTC
TRBJ1-4,.,.,TRBV25-1,CASSGQATNEKLFF,TGTGCCAGCAGTGGACAGGCTACTAATGAAAAACTGTTTTTT
TRBJ1-5,.,.,TRBV2,CASSREGDQPQHF,TGTGCCAGCAGCAGGGAGGGGGATCAGCCCCAGCATTTT
TRBJ2-6,.,.,TRBV28,CASSPPGTRGRGANVLTF,TGTGCCAGCAGTCCCCCCGGGACTAGGGGGCGCGGGGCCAACGTCCTGACTTTC
TRBJ1-3,.,.,TRBV30,CAWSVQPAGNTIYF,TGTGCCTGGAGTGTACAACCGGCTGGAAACACCATATATTTT
TRBJ1-4,.,once,TRBV6-4,CASSDSQEATNEKLFF,TGTGCCAGCAGTGACTCACAGGAGGCAACTAATGAAAAACTGTTTTTT
TRBJ2-7,.,.,TRBV27,CASSRVGQSLSHEQYF,TGTGCCAGCAGCCGGGTCGGACAGAGCCTCTCCCACGAGCAGTACTTC
TRBJ2-7,.,.,TRBV4-2,CASSPPGSSGYEQYF,TGTGCCAGCAGCCCCCCGGGTTCTTCGGGCTACGAGCAGTACTTC
TRBJ1-2,TRBD1,.,TRBV28,CASSLLGGQGGYGYTF,TGTGCCAGCAGTCTTCTTGGGGGACAGGGAGGCTATGGCTACACCTTC
TRBJ2-5,TRBD2,.,TRBV4-1,CASSQVGRTSGGWGETQYF,TGCGCCAGCAGCCAAGTTGGTAGGACTAGCGGGGGCTGGGGAGAGACCCAGTACTTC
TRBJ1-2,TRBD1,.,TRBV9,CASSVEGGVSYGYTF,TGTGCCAGCAGCGTAGAAGGGGGCGTGAGCTATGGCTACACCTTC
TRBJ1-3,.,.,TRBV5-1,CASSLSSGRTTFSGNTIYF,TGCGCCAGCAGCTTGTCGTCGGGCCGTACCACCTTCTCTGGAAACACCATATATTTT
TRBJ2-5,.,once,TRBV7-2,CASREQETQYF,TGTGCCAGCAGGGAGCAAGAGACCCAGTACTTC
TRBJ2-3,.,.,TRBV18,CASASTDTQYF,TGTGCCAGCGCTTCGACAGATACGCAGTATTTT
TRBJ2-3,.,.,TRBV10-2,CASSEPRGTQYF,TGCGCCAGCAGTGAACCACGAGGGACGCAGTATTTT
TRBJ2-2,.,.,TRBV7-2,CASSLVRVRAGELFF,TGTGCCAGCAGCTTAGTTAGGGTCCGGGCCGGGGAGCTGTTTTTT
TRBJ2-7,.,.,TRBV25-1,CASISTGTCYEQYF,TGTGCCAGCATTTCGACGGGGACCTGCTACGAGCAGTACTTC
TRBJ2-5,TRBD2,.,TRBV7-3,CASSLGLAGGGETQYF,TGTGCCAGCAGCCTGGGACTAGCGGGAGGCGGGGAGACCCAGTACTTC
TRBJ2-7,.,once,TRBV27,CASSPNRAPYEQYF,TGTGCCAGCAGCCCTAACAGGGCCCCCTACGAGCAGTACTTC
TRBJ2-3,TRBD1,.,TRBV29-1,CSGRPGGFTDTQYF,TGCAGCGGGCGTCCAGGGGGCTTTACAGATACGCAGTATTTT